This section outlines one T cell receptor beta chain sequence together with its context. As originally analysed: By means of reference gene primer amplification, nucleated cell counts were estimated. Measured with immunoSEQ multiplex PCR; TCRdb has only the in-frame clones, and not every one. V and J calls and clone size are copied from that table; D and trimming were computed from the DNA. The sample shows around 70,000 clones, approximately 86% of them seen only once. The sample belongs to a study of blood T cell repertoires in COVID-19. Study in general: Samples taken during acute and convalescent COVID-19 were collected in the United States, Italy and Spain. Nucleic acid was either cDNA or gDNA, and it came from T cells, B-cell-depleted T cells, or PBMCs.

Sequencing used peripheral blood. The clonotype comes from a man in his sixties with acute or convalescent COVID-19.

As DNA, the CDR3 is TGTGCCAGCAGCGGCGCCCCGGGGAACTCACCCCTCCACTTT. It yields the protein CASSGAPGNSPLHF. The chain has TRBV6-5 and TRBJ1-6; D not certain. The CDR3 sequence is 14 residues long. The V gene lost 6 bases and the J gene lost 10 bases, with 16 bases spanning the gap. Germline V gives CDR1 MNHEY, CDR2 SVGAGI.